These T cell receptor beta chains were read from a single sample in a study of blood T cell repertoires in COVID-19. Here immunoSEQ multiplex PCR was the method, and the copy in TCRdb shows in-frame clones only, minus some. The repertoire holds a few hundred thousand clones, with less than 90% as singletons. Sequences were obtained from PBMCs or T cells enriched from blood (not recorded which). The receptor set was obtained from a woman aged 50 to 60 who had recovered from COVID-19. CDR3s include the opening cysteine and the closing phenylalanine or tryptophan. Fields, in order: J gene, clone size, V gene, CDR3 protein. Expanded clones get a size class; other rows say once, few or many, or leave the size out.

j_call: TRBJ2-2
clone_size: once
v_call: TRBV6-1
cdr3_aa: CASSSGLLNTGELFF

j_call: TRBJ1-2
clone_size: few
v_call: TRBV6-2/TRBV6-3
cdr3_aa: CASSPSIGNRDRRNYGYTF

j_call: TRBJ1-2
clone_size: NA
v_call: TRBV19
cdr3_aa: CASTNRANYGYTF

j_call: TRBJ2-5
clone_size: NA
v_call: TRBV5-4
cdr3_aa: CASSRETSGVTYF

j_call: TRBJ1-2
clone_size: NA
v_call: TRBV5-5
cdr3_aa: CASSLGQGSSVYGYTF

j_call: TRBJ2-7
clone_size: NA
v_call: TRBV7-3
cdr3_aa: CASSLSVEAAPYEQYF

j_call: TRBJ1-1
clone_size: once
v_call: TRBV30
cdr3_aa: CAWTAGVGNTEAFF

j_call: TRBJ2-3
clone_size: NA
v_call: TRBV5-5
cdr3_aa: CASSNMRGGGDTQYF

j_call: TRBJ1-2
clone_size: NA
v_call: TRBV7-2
cdr3_aa: CASSSWPPRSNYGYTF

j_call: TRBJ1-2
clone_size: NA
v_call: TRBV5-1
cdr3_aa: CASSLEQGFEGYTF

j_call: TRBJ1-4
clone_size: NA
v_call: TRBV25-1
cdr3_aa: CASSEYWGGREEKLFF

j_call: TRBJ2-3
clone_size: NA
v_call: TRBV10-3
cdr3_aa: CAISGGSGAGDTQYF

j_call: TRBJ1-4
clone_size: NA
v_call: TRBV7-2
cdr3_aa: CASSLAGWRHEKLFF

j_call: TRBJ1-1
clone_size: few
v_call: TRBV28
cdr3_aa: CASSFNRGYTEAFF

j_call: TRBJ2-1
clone_size: NA
v_call: TRBV18
cdr3_aa: CASSPGDYYNEQFF

j_call: TRBJ2-3
clone_size: NA
v_call: TRBV9
cdr3_aa: CASSVLGGGADTQYF

j_call: TRBJ2-3
clone_size: NA
v_call: TRBV5-4
cdr3_aa: CASSLGQIGTDTQYF

j_call: TRBJ2-7
clone_size: NA
v_call: TRBV6-1
cdr3_aa: CASSEAGQGYEQYF

j_call: TRBJ1-6
clone_size: once
v_call: TRBV5-8
cdr3_aa: CASPYAINSPLHF

j_call: TRBJ1-2
clone_size: NA
v_call: TRBV11-3
cdr3_aa: CASSFGTGGNYGYTF

j_call: TRBJ1-2
clone_size: few
v_call: TRBV5-1
cdr3_aa: CASSSGQGVSGYTF

j_call: TRBJ1-5
clone_size: NA
v_call: TRBV7-9
cdr3_aa: CASSPTGGGQPQHF

j_call: TRBJ1-1
clone_size: once
v_call: TRBV27
cdr3_aa: CASSWGTEAFF

j_call: TRBJ1-1
clone_size: NA
v_call: TRBV7-2
cdr3_aa: CASSLTPRTGIVNTEAFF

j_call: TRBJ1-1
clone_size: NA
v_call: TRBV9
cdr3_aa: CASSVGDPGGTEAFF

j_call: TRBJ2-7
clone_size: few
v_call: TRBV15
cdr3_aa: CATSSQDRGYYEQYF

j_call: TRBJ2-7
clone_size: NA
v_call: TRBV28
cdr3_aa: CASSKTGVWAYEQYF

j_call: TRBJ1-1
clone_size: NA
v_call: TRBV30
cdr3_aa: CAWTDRGTEAFF

j_call: TRBJ1-6
clone_size: NA
v_call: TRBV19
cdr3_aa: CASSRQNSPLHF

j_call: TRBJ1-2
clone_size: NA
v_call: TRBV7-2
cdr3_aa: CASSLGTGGVHGYTF

j_call: TRBJ1-1
clone_size: NA
v_call: TRBV6-2/TRBV6-3
cdr3_aa: CASSYYGRGNTEAFF

j_call: TRBJ2-7
clone_size: NA
v_call: TRBV29-1
cdr3_aa: CSVEKDLAGVYEQYF

j_call: TRBJ2-1
clone_size: NA
v_call: TRBV27
cdr3_aa: CASSLRLAGEQFF

j_call: TRBJ2-7
clone_size: NA
v_call: TRBV27
cdr3_aa: CASSLWTGSYEQYF

j_call: TRBJ2-7
clone_size: NA
v_call: TRBV21-1
cdr3_aa: CASSTPLGTDYHYEQYF

j_call: TRBJ1-3
clone_size: NA
v_call: TRBV28
cdr3_aa: CASSSGQNSGNTIYF

j_call: TRBJ2-1
clone_size: NA
v_call: TRBV7-8
cdr3_aa: CASNGGLYNEQFF

j_call: TRBJ2-6
clone_size: NA
v_call: TRBV5-1
cdr3_aa: CASSLVPSSGANVLTF

j_call: TRBJ2-7
clone_size: NA
v_call: TRBV7-6
cdr3_aa: CASSPRGEGSSYEQYF

j_call: TRBJ2-3
clone_size: NA
v_call: TRBV9
cdr3_aa: CASSPQRTGGLDTQYF

j_call: TRBJ1-5
clone_size: NA
v_call: TRBV15
cdr3_aa: CATSRAGASNQPQHF

j_call: TRBJ1-2
clone_size: NA
v_call: TRBV30
cdr3_aa: CAWQRTGGDYGYTF

j_call: TRBJ1-1
clone_size: once
v_call: TRBV30
cdr3_aa: CAWALGQGNTEAFF

j_call: TRBJ1-2
clone_size: NA
v_call: TRBV10-3
cdr3_aa: CAITGQGANYGYTF

j_call: TRBJ2-7
clone_size: few
v_call: TRBV11-1
cdr3_aa: CASSLALSASLSYEQYF

j_call: TRBJ2-3
clone_size: NA
v_call: TRBV5-6
cdr3_aa: CASSLRKAGQEYF

j_call: TRBJ2-7
clone_size: NA
v_call: TRBV30
cdr3_aa: CAGASGAYEQYF

j_call: TRBJ2-7
clone_size: once
v_call: TRBV12-3/TRBV12-4
cdr3_aa: CASRGGLSGEQYF

j_call: TRBJ2-7
clone_size: NA
v_call: TRBV30
cdr3_aa: CAWSLGTGSEQYF

j_call: TRBJ1-4
clone_size: NA
v_call: TRBV7-9
cdr3_aa: CASSLGLLTGEKLFF

j_call: TRBJ1-3
clone_size: NA
v_call: TRBV14
cdr3_aa: CASSHGQGKISGNTIYF

j_call: TRBJ1-1
clone_size: NA
v_call: TRBV5-1
cdr3_aa: CASSLGTGLNTEAFF